What follows are 25 T cell receptor beta chains derived from one specimen sequenced in a study of T cell responses to AZD1222 COVID-19 vaccine. The protocol was immunoSEQ multiplex PCR, while the TCRdb copy is restricted to in-frame clones and leaves out a portion. The table shows 60,000 to 70,000 clones, with approximately 85% occurring only once. The source material was peripheral blood, sampled on day 0 of AZD1222 vaccination. These receptors all come from an adult in good health.

The V and J genes are TRBV7-9 and TRBJ2-2; tentatively, D is TRBD1 (6 bases). Trimming removed 1 base at V and 1 base at J, with 10 bases between. CDR1 and CDR2 from the germline V gene are SEHNR and FQNEAQ (reference sequence). The CDR3 spans 16 residues. DNA for the CDR3: TGTGCCAGCAGCTTAGATATGACAGGGAACACCGGGGAGCTGTTTTTT. Protein: CASSLDMTGNTGELFF.

The chain is built from TRBV19 and TRBJ1-2; maybe TRBD1 (6 bases). Germline CDR1 is LNHDA and CDR2 is SQIVND (reference sequence). With 6 bases removed from V and 2 bases from J, the gap between germline ends came to 13 bases. The CDR3 length is 14 residues. The CDR3 here is CASSPRGLNYGYTF. The CDR3 DNA reads as TGTGCCAGTAGCCCCAGGGGACTAAACTATGGCTACACCTTC. The variable domain in full, completed from reference TRBV19 and TRBJ1-2, reads DGGITQSPKYLFRKEGQNVTLSCEQNLNHDAMYWYRQDPGQGLRLIYYSQIVNDFQKGDIAEGYSVSREKKESFPLTVTSAQKNPTAFYLCASSPRGLNYGYTFGSGTRLTVV.

The chain employs TRBV19 and TRBJ1-2; 9 bases align to TRBD1. Germline loops: CDR1 LNHDA, CDR2 SQIVND (reference sequence). V was clipped by 7 bases and J by 7 bases; unmatched bases: 7. CDR3 length: 13 amino acids. The CDR3 DNA reads as TGTGCCAGTACCTGGGGGACAGGGATTGGCTACACCTTC. Translating gives CASTWGTGIGYTF.

Remarks on this clone: At one boundary the junction diverges from the germline segment, which might be a read error. The J gene is TRBJ2-3, the V gene TRBV4-1; the D gene is possibly TRBD1 (6 bases). The CDR3 runs to 16 residues. The germline gives CDR1 MGHRA, CDR2 YSYEKL. The CDR3, as DNA: TGCCCCAGCAGCCGAGGGGGTCCCCTTCCCACAGATACGCAGTATTTT. Its translation is CPSSRGGPLPTDTQYF.

This rearrangement joins TRBV7-3 to TRBJ2-7; a possible D gene is TRBD1 (6 bases). From germline, CDR1 is SGHTA and CDR2 FQGTGA. The CDR3 covers 11 residues. Trimming shortened V by 5 bases and J by 9 bases, and 11 bases separated the two germline ends. CDR3 protein: CASSGGKTQYF. The DNA of the CDR3 is TGTGCCAGCAGCGGGGGCAAAACGCAGTACTTC.

This rearrangement joins TRBV19 to TRBJ2-3; 10 positions agree with TRBD2. The CDR3 loop spans 16 amino acids. Germline CDR1 is LNHDA and CDR2 is SQIVND (reference sequence). Losses at the gene ends were 7 bases for V and 0 bases for J; bases not matched to a gene: 7. CDR3 in amino acids: CASNPLAGGSTDTQYF. The CDR3 DNA reads as TGTGCCAGTAACCCTTTAGCGGGGGGAAGCACAGATACGCAGTATTTT.

In its sample, this clone is medium-sized (0.01 to 0.1%). Distinct nucleotide sequences in the sample also encode this CDR3. The chain employs TRBV7-9 and TRBJ2-7; 7 bases match TRBD1. The V and J ends lost 5 bases and 3 bases, in that order; junction bases with no gene match: 7. The germline CDR1 and CDR2 sequences are SEHNR and FQNEAQ (reference sequence). The CDR3 runs 14 residues. CDR3 nucleotides: TGTGCCAGCAGCCCCCGGGACAGCCTCTACGAGCAGTACTTC. Residues: CASSPRDSLYEQYF.

This clone was observed a few times. The chain carries TRBV29-1 and TRBJ1-2; TRBD1 might be the D (5 bases). V shed 5 bases and J shed 2 bases, with 12 bases lying between them. Germline CDR1 is SQVTM and CDR2 is ANQGSEA. This CDR3 is 13 amino acids long. CDR3 residues: CSVTLRANYGYTF. In DNA form, the CDR3 reads TGCAGCGTTACGCTCAGGGCCAACTATGGCTACACCTTC.

V usage is TRBV7-2 and J usage is TRBJ2-3, with D maybe TRBD1 (6 bases). The V gene's germline CDR1 is SGHTA and CDR2 FQGNSA. Trimming pared 3 bases from V and 0 bases from J, leaving 10 bases between. There are 15 residues in the CDR3. In DNA, the CDR3 is TGTGCCAGCAGCTTTACCCAGGGGAGCACAGATACGCAGTATTTT. Amino acids: CASSFTQGSTDTQYF.

The chain couples TRBV19 to TRBJ1-3; D ambiguous. Germline V lookup: CDR1 LNHDA, CDR2 SQIVND (reference sequence). V was clipped by 6 bases and J by 0 bases, with 6 bases between them. This CDR3 has 13 amino acids. The CDR3 loop reads CASSQYSGNTIYF. Written as DNA, the CDR3 is TGTGCCAGTAGCCAGTACTCTGGAAACACCATATATTTT.

V usage is TRBV3-1 (or the pseudogene TRBV3-2) and J usage is TRBJ1-2, with D perhaps TRBD1 (6 bases). CDR3 size: 15 residues. Deletions cut 1 base from V and 4 bases from J, with 13 bases between. CDR1 is LGHDT and CDR2 is YNNKEL in the germline V gene (reference sequence). The CDR3 nucleotides are TGTGCCAGCAGCCAAGTAGGGGGGCAGGGCTATGGCTACACCTTC. Its translation: CASSQVGGQGYGYTF.

The V call is TRBV19, the J call TRBJ1-5; 7 bases fit TRBD1. CDR1 and CDR2 (germline): LNHDA, SQIVND (reference sequence). With V trimmed by 5 bases and J by 6 bases, 7 bases remained unmatched. The CDR3 consists of 14 residues. DNA of the CDR3: TGTGCCAGTAGTGCGTCCCAGGGGGGTCAGCCCCAGCATTTT. Protein product: CASSASQGGQPQHF.

This chain uses TRBV5-1 with TRBJ2-7; D gene ambiguous. The CDR3 extends over 13 amino acids. The germline V gene encodes CDR1 SGHRS and CDR2 YFSETQ. The ends were cut back, 0 bases at V and 3 bases at J, with 7 bases in the middle. CDR3 nucleotides: TGCGCCAGCAGCTTGGCACAGAGCTACGAGCAGTACTTC. Amino acid sequence: CASSLAQSYEQYF.

This clone came up a few times. The J gene is TRBJ1-2, the V gene TRBV19, with TRBD1 matching over 8 bases. There are 15 residues in the CDR3. In germline, CDR1 is LNHDA, CDR2 SQIVND (reference sequence). Trimming removed 4 bases from V and 8 bases from J; junction bases left unmatched: 12. Here the CDR3 reads CASSTQNAGQGGYTF. The DNA for the CDR3 is TGTGCCAGTAGTACACAGAATGCCGGACAGGGAGGCTACACCTTC.

The chain is built from TRBV5-1 and TRBJ2-3; TRBD1 is a possible D gene (5 bases). The CDR3 length is 15 residues. Between the trimmed V and J ends, which lost 0 bases and 4 bases, there was a span of 12 bases. Germline values: CDR1 SGHRS, CDR2 YFSETQ. DNA for the CDR3: TGCGCCAGCAGCTTGGCAGGGTTTGAGGCAGATACGCAGTATTTT. It is translated as CASSLAGFEADTQYF.

The V call is TRBV23-1, the J call TRBJ1-5; D is ambiguous. TRBV23-1 belongs to the ORF category, with a function that is uncertain. The V end was cut by 8 bases, the J end by 7 bases, with 12 bases between. CDR3 size: 12 residues. For the CDR3, the DNA is TGCGCCAGCGGGTCGGACCCACAGCCCCAGCATTTT. Its protein is CASGSDPQPQHF.

The chain recombines TRBV24-1 with TRBJ1-2; 9 positions match TRBD1. This CDR3 contains 11 residues. Germline CDR1 reads KGHDR; CDR2 reads SFDVKD. The V segment lost 8 bases and the J segment 6 bases; nucleotides outside the gene matches: 0. CDR3 sequence reads: CATNRGHGYTF. The CDR3 DNA reads TGTGCCACCAACAGGGGGCATGGCTACACCTTC.

This chain links TRBV5-4 with TRBJ1-2; D is possibly TRBD1 (5 bases). CDR1 is SGHNT, CDR2 YYREEE, per germline (reference sequence). This CDR3 has 16 residues. The V and J ends lost 0 bases and 7 bases respectively, with 19 bases between them. DNA of the CDR3: TGTGCCAGCAGCTTGGCCGGGTACAGGCCTACGGGTGGCTACACCTTC. Its protein product is CASSLAGYRPTGGYTF. Full variable domain (remainder filled in from reference TRBV5-4 and TRBJ1-2): ETGVTQSPTHLIKTRGQQVTLRCSSQSGHNTVSWYQQALGQGPQFIFQYYREEENGRGNFPPRFSGLQFPNYSSELNVNALELDDSALYLCASSLAGYRPTGGYTFGSGTRLTVV.

The chain has TRBV7-3 and TRBJ1-2, with 9 bases that match TRBD1. CDR3 length equals 14 residues. Germline-derived CDR1 and CDR2 are SGHTA and FQGTGA. Losses at the gene ends were 5 bases for V and 4 bases for J; bases not matched to a gene: 5. The CDR3 region has the DNA TGTGCCAGCAGCCCTGGGGACAGGGTCTATGGCTACACCTTC. Its translation: CASSPGDRVYGYTF. Full variable domain (outside the CDR3, taken from reference TRBV7-3 and TRBJ1-2): GAGVSQTPSNKVTEKGKYVELRCDPISGHTALYWYRQSLGQGPEFLIYFQGTGAADDSGLPNDRFFAVRPEGSVSTLKIQRTERGDSAVYLCASSPGDRVYGYTFGSGTRLTVV.

This clone was observed a few times. At one end the junction does not follow the germline gene, possibly because of a read error. The V gene is TRBV20-1, the J gene TRBJ1-1; no firm D call. CDR3 size: 13 residues. The V gene's germline CDR1 is DFQATT and CDR2 SNEGSKA (reference sequence). The CDR3: CSASPVSDTGAFF. The CDR3 region has the DNA TGCAGTGCTAGTCCGGTCTCCGACACTGGAGCTTTCTTT.

This clone was seen only once. V is TRBV5-4 and J is TRBJ1-4; 10 bases map to TRBD1. J gave up 8 bases and V 3 bases, and 4 bases lay outside the gene matches. Germline-derived CDR1 and CDR2 are SGHNT and YYREEE (reference sequence). The CDR3 consists of 14 residues. CDR3 bases: TGTGCCAGCAGCTCGACAGGGGGCGACGAAAAACTGTTTTTT. Translated, it gives CASSSTGGDEKLFF.

In regard to this clone: Other DNA sequences of this sample code for an identical CDR3. The chain carries TRBV28 and TRBJ1-2, with D uncertain. The CDR3 extends over 12 amino acids. CDR1 is MDHEN and CDR2 is SYDVKM in the germline V gene. Trimming took 2 bases from V and 5 from J, leaving 6 bases between them. CDR3 DNA: TGTGCCAGCAGTTTAGAGGGTTATGGCTACACCTTC. It encodes CASSLEGYGYTF.

This rearrangement joins TRBV6-4 to TRBJ2-1, with TRBD2 matching 10 bases. This CDR3 is 18 amino acids long. Germline V lookup: CDR1 MRHNA, CDR2 SNTAGT. Trimming removed 3 bases from V and 1 base from J; junction bases left unmatched: 9. The CDR3 loop is CASSESYSGGPSYNEQFF. CDR3 nucleotide sequence: TGTGCCAGCAGTGAATCCTATAGCGGGGGGCCATCCTACAATGAGCAGTTCTTC.

The V call is TRBV28, the J call TRBJ1-5; 8 nucleotides agree with TRBD1. Unmatched junction bases numbered 6, after V lost 9 bases and J lost 5 bases. Germline CDR1 is MDHEN and CDR2 is SYDVKM. There are 13 residues in the CDR3. The CDR3 region is CARSDRGHQPQHF. In nucleotides, the CDR3 is TGTGCCAGGTCCGACAGGGGCCATCAGCCCCAGCATTTT.

This sequence joins TRBV4-1 and TRBJ1-6; D is undetermined. The germline V gene has CDR1 MGHRA and CDR2 YSYEKL. The CDR3 is 12 residues long. V lost 1 base and J 9 bases, leaving 4 bases between the germline ends. The CDR3 is CASSQGISPLHF. DNA for the CDR3: TGCGCCAGCAGCCAAGGGATTTCACCCCTCCACTTT.